Shown below are 25 T cell receptor beta chains from a single sample sequenced in a study of T cell responses to AZD1222 COVID-19 vaccine. Generated by immunoSEQ multiplex PCR, the TCRdb table keeps only in-frame clones and is missing some. Among around 160,000 clones listed, around nine tenths were seen once. The material was peripheral blood, obtained on day 0 of MenACWY control vaccination. Source of these receptors: an adult in good health.

This chain uses TRBV6-5 with TRBJ1-5; 7 bases line up with TRBD1. This CDR3 contains 16 residues. V gave up 0 bases and J gave up 5 bases; unmatched junction bases: 7. The germline gives CDR1 MNHEY, CDR2 SVGAGI. CDR3 sequence: CASSYSDGTAYQPQHF. The DNA of the CDR3 is TGTGCCAGCAGTTACTCGGACGGGACAGCCTATCAGCCCCAGCATTTT.

V and J are TRBV19 and TRBJ2-3; D remains ambiguous. V was trimmed by 3 bases and J by 2 bases, leaving 12 bases between them. Germline values: CDR1 LNHDA, CDR2 SQIVND (reference sequence). This CDR3 is built from 15 residues. The CDR3: CASSMAGAVTDTQYF. CDR3 sequence (DNA): TGTGCCAGTAGTATGGCAGGAGCTGTCACAGATACGCAGTATTTT.

This chain links TRBV11-2 with TRBJ2-7; TRBD2 is a possible D gene (6 bases). The CDR3 is made up of 16 amino acids. Germline assignment: CDR1 SGHAT and CDR2 FQNNGV. V lost 4 bases and J lost 0, with 16 bases in between. The CDR3 reads CASSYRGAGLSYEQYF. The CDR3, as DNA: TGTGCCAGCAGCTACCGAGGAGCGGGCCTCTCCTACGAGCAGTACTTC.

This rearrangement joins TRBV30 to TRBJ2-3, with D perhaps TRBD1 (6 bases). Trimming took 1 base from V and 6 from J, leaving 14 bases between them. The CDR3 spans 14 residues. From germline, CDR1 is GTSNPN and CDR2 SVGIG (reference sequence). In DNA, the CDR3 is TGTGCCTGGAGTGCGAACAGGGCACAGGATACGCAGTATTTT. Protein sequence: CAWSANRAQDTQYF.

V is TRBV5-5 and J is TRBJ1-1, with D possibly matching TRBD1 (5 bases). Per germline, CDR1 SGHKS and CDR2 YYEKEE (reference sequence). CDR3 length: 12 amino acids. V lost 0 bases, J lost 8 bases, and 8 bases lay in between. The CDR3 coding sequence is TGTGCCAGCAGCTTGGTAGGACAAGAAGCTTTCTTT. Residues: CASSLVGQEAFF.

This rearrangement joins TRBV19 to TRBJ2-3; D is uncertain. The CDR3 spans 14 residues. Between the trimmed V and J ends, which lost 7 bases and 4 bases, there was a span of 15 bases. Germline V lookup: CDR1 LNHDA, CDR2 SQIVND (reference sequence). The CDR3 here is CASTSVGSADTQYF. The DNA of the CDR3 is TGTGCCAGTACCTCCGTGGGGTCCGCAGATACGCAGTATTTT.

This sequence joins TRBV9 and TRBJ2-7, with 7 bases lining up with TRBD2. V trimming: 0 bases; J trimming: 2 bases; junction bases outside the gene matches: 5. The germline gives CDR1 SGDLS, CDR2 YYNGEE. This CDR3 has 15 amino acids. This chain's CDR3 is CASSVAGGAAYEQYF. In DNA, the CDR3 is TGTGCCAGCAGCGTAGCGGGGGGTGCGGCCTACGAGCAGTACTTC.

The rearrangement joins TRBV6-5 to TRBJ1-6; TRBD1 might be the D (5 bases). V dropped 6 bases and J dropped 6 bases, with 15 bases sitting between them. There are 15 residues in the CDR3. CDR1 MNHEY and CDR2 SVGAGI come from the germline V gene. The CDR3 region has the DNA TGTGCCAGCAGATTGGGGGAGGTCGGTAATTCACCCCTCCACTTT. Its translation is CASRLGEVGNSPLHF.

The V call is TRBV19, the J call TRBJ2-2; D unresolved. Germline CDR1 is LNHDA and CDR2 is SQIVND (reference sequence). The ends were cut back, 7 bases at V and 6 bases at J, with 18 bases in the middle. The CDR3 totals 15 residues. The chain's CDR3 is CASKAERMSSGELFF. CDR3 sequence (DNA): TGTGCCAGTAAGGCAGAGAGAATGAGTTCCGGGGAGCTGTTTTTT.

The chain combines TRBV30 with TRBJ2-6, with no clear D. V was clipped by 5 bases and J by 0 bases, with 11 bases between them. The CDR3 length is 15 residues. Germline V CDR1 and CDR2: GTSNPN, SVGIG (reference sequence). Here the CDR3 DNA reads TGTGCCTGGGGCAGGACGGACTCTGGGGCCAACGTCCTGACTTTC. This translates into CAWGRTDSGANVLTF.

This clone was observed a few times. The chain combines TRBV2 with TRBJ1-1; 7 bases match TRBD1. V shed 6 bases and J 5 bases; nucleotides not matched to a gene: 12. CDR1 and CDR2 (germline): SNHLY, FYNNEI. CDR3 length: 15 residues. As DNA, the CDR3 is TGTGCCAGCAGCCCACGGGACAGCCTCGGGACTGAAGCTTTCTTT. It encodes CASSPRDSLGTEAFF.

This chain connects TRBV25-1 to TRBJ1-1, with no clear D. The CDR3 consists of 13 residues. The germline V gene encodes CDR1 MGHDK and CDR2 SYGVNS. With 10 bases removed from V and 6 bases from J, the gap between germline ends came to 18 bases. This CDR3 reads CATQKVEGPEAFF. The CDR3 nucleotides read TGTGCCACACAAAAGGTGGAAGGGCCTGAAGCTTTCTTT.

The chain uses TRBV28 and TRBJ2-7, with D unresolved. The V and J ends lost 4 bases and 3 bases respectively, with 10 bases between them. This CDR3 has 13 amino acids. Per germline, CDR1 MDHEN and CDR2 SYDVKM. In DNA form, the CDR3 reads TGTGCCAGCAGTTGGACCGCCGGCTACGAGCAGTACTTC. Protein: CASSWTAGYEQYF. The full variable domain, rest sourced from reference TRBV28 and TRBJ2-7, is DVKVTQSSRYLVKRTGEKVFLECVQDMDHENMFWYRQDPGLGLRLIYFSYDVKMKEKGDIPEGYSVSREKKERFSLILESASTNQTSMYLCASSWTAGYEQYFGPGTRLTVT.

This rearrangement joins TRBV6-5 to TRBJ2-5, with TRBD1 as a possible D gene (5 bases). Looked up from germline, CDR1 is MNHEY and CDR2 is SVGAGI. V was trimmed by 6 bases and J by 1 base, leaving 12 bases between them. The length of the CDR3 is 14 residues. CDR3 amino acids: CASSQGALQETQYF. CDR3 bases: TGTGCCAGCAGCCAAGGGGCCCTCCAAGAGACCCAGTACTTC.

The V gene is TRBV20-1, the J gene TRBJ1-1; D gene ambiguous. Germline CDR1 is DFQATT and CDR2 is SNEGSKA (reference sequence). CDR3 length equals 11 residues. The V end lost 3 bases, the J end lost 5 bases, and 7 bases lay between the germline ends. The CDR3 sequence is CSARGVTEAFF. The CDR3, as DNA: TGCAGTGCTAGGGGTGTGACTGAAGCTTTCTTT.

This sequence joins TRBV11-2 and TRBJ2-7; possible D gene TRBD2, 6 bases. This CDR3 comprises 15 residues. Germline V lookup: CDR1 SGHAT, CDR2 FQNNGV. Trimming removed 1 base from V and 2 bases from J, with 12 bases in between. CDR3 in DNA: TGTGCCAGCAGCTTAGGGGCAGGAGGGCCCTACGAGCAGTACTTC. Protein sequence: CASSLGAGGPYEQYF.

The chain is built from TRBV19 and TRBJ1-3; D unclear. From germline, CDR1 is LNHDA and CDR2 SQIVND (reference sequence). V lost 7 bases and J 0 bases, leaving 16 bases between the germline ends. The CDR3 is made up of 16 amino acids. The CDR3 sequence: CASNPRKSVSGNTIYF. CDR3 bases: TGTGCCAGTAACCCCCGGAAGAGCGTCTCTGGAAACACCATATATTTT.

This clone is a singleton in its sample. This chain uses TRBV7-9 with TRBJ2-2; D possibly corresponds to TRBD1 (6 bases). Between the trimmed V and J ends, which lost 0 bases and 1 base, there was a span of 15 bases. The CDR3 has 18 amino acids. CDR1 is SEHNR and CDR2 is FQNEAQ in the germline V gene (reference sequence). The CDR3 DNA reads TGTGCCAGCAGCTTAGCGAGTACCTGGACAGAGAACACCGGGGAGCTGTTTTTT. Translation gives CASSLASTWTENTGELFF.

V and J are TRBV7-3 and TRBJ1-4; D is possibly TRBD1 (5 bases). Germline V gene sequence: CDR1 SGHTA, CDR2 FQGTGA. V was trimmed by 0 bases and J by 5 bases, leaving 10 bases between them. The CDR3 length is 15 residues. Here the CDR3 reads CASSLTGAVNEKLFF. In DNA, the CDR3 is TGTGCCAGCAGCTTAACAGGGGCTGTCAATGAAAAACTGTTTTTT.

The chain couples TRBV15 to TRBJ2-3, with 8 positions matching TRBD1. Per the germline V gene, CDR1 is LNHNV and CDR2 is YYDKDF (reference sequence). The CDR3 is 14 amino acids. The V gene end was trimmed by 4 bases and the J gene end by 3 bases; junction bases not matched to a gene: 3. The CDR3 DNA reads as TGTGCCACCAGCACAGACAGGGGTACAGATACGCAGTATTTT. Amino acids: CATSTDRGTDTQYF.

This clone was seen just once. The J gene is TRBJ2-7, the V gene TRBV11-3; D is unclear. The germline V gene has CDR1 SGHNT and CDR2 YENEEA. V dropped 11 bases and J dropped 4 bases, with 18 bases sitting between them. This CDR3 is built from 13 residues. CDR3 in DNA: TGTGCCTCTGAGGTGGGGAAGTGGTACGAGCAGTACTTC. Translation: CASEVGKWYEQYF.

The CDR3 is CASSLSWLAGTEAFF. CDR3 bases: TGTGCCAGCAGCTTAAGTTGGCTGGCAGGCACTGAAGCTTTCTTT. The rearrangement joins TRBV7-2 to TRBJ1-1; D uncertain. The germline V and J ends were trimmed by 2 bases and 4 bases, with 14 bases remaining between them. The CDR3 extends over 15 amino acids. CDR1 SGHTA and CDR2 FQGNSA come from the germline V gene.

The V and J genes are TRBV18 and TRBJ2-5, with D perhaps being TRBD1 or TRBD2 (5 bases each). Trimming took 2 bases from V and 7 from J, leaving 14 bases between them. Germline V gene sequence: CDR1 KGHSH, CDR2 LQKENI. This CDR3 has 14 amino acids. Here the CDR3 reads CASSPGTAVGTQYF. The CDR3 DNA is TGTGCCAGCTCACCAGGGACCGCCGTAGGGACCCAGTACTTC.

The chain recombines TRBV4-2 with TRBJ1-2; D is possibly TRBD1 (5 bases). Trimming left V 1 base short and J 7 bases short, with 22 bases between. Looked up from germline, CDR1 is LGHNA and CDR2 is YNFKEQ. This CDR3 is built from 17 residues. CDR3 coding DNA: TGTGCCAGCAGCCAAGCATCCACGACAGATTATTTCCGTGGCTACACCTTC. Amino acids: CASSQASTTDYFRGYTF.

The gene calls are TRBV7-2 and TRBJ1-1; maybe TRBD1 (5 bases). CDR1 and CDR2 from the germline V gene are SGHTA and FQGNSA. V lost 8 bases, J lost 4 bases, and 17 bases lay in between. The CDR3 is 14 residues long. The CDR3 region has the DNA TGTGCCAGCCCCTGGCGGGGGGTGAGCACTGAAGCTTTCTTT. Translation gives CASPWRGVSTEAFF.